This is a list of T cell receptor beta chains from one sample in a study of shared clonotypes between healthy human individuals. Using immunoSEQ multiplex PCR, the repertoire was profiled, and TCRdb retains in-frame clones only, with some absent. The table shows under 600,000 clones, with around 76% occurring only once. Sequenced material: PBMCs. Receptors were obtained from a woman aged 40 to 50 in good health. Some clones in this sample may be carry-over from other donors' samples. Both conserved end residues are part of each CDR3. A D gene is named only where the DNA matches it firmly. Some rows have no size entry. The others give once, few or many, or a class for an expanded clone.

TRBV30	12	TRBJ2-1	TRBD1	-	CALWGQAYEQFF	TGTGCCTTGTGGGGACAGGCATATGAGCAGTTCTTC
TRBV18	16	TRBJ2-7	TRBD2	-	CASSPGMSGRTYEQYF	TGTGCCAGCTCACCGGGAATGAGCGGGAGAACCTACGAGCAGTACTTC
TRBV28	15	TRBJ2-7	TRBD2	-	CASSLAGGPSYEQYF	TGTGCCAGCAGCCTAGCGGGAGGGCCCAGTTACGAGCAGTACTTC
TRBV7-9	14	TRBJ2-3	-	-	CASSLAGATDTQYF	TGTGCCAGCAGCTTAGCGGGGGCCACAGATACGCAGTATTTT
TRBV7-3	13	TRBJ2-1	-	-	CASSAGPYNEQFF	TGTGCCAGCAGCGCCGGACCTTACAATGAGCAGTTCTTC
TRBV18	15	TRBJ2-5	-	-	CASSSVTRGQETQYF	TGTGCCAGCTCCTCTGTGACTAGGGGACAAGAGACCCAGTACTTC
TRBV28	18	TRBJ2-4	TRBD1	-	CASSFAGQGGKAKNIQYF	TGTGCCAGCAGTTTTGCGGGACAGGGGGGGAAGGCCAAAAACATTCAGTACTTC
TRBV7-8	16	TRBJ2-7	-	-	CASSRGGTADSYEQYF	TGTGCCAGCAGCCGGGGAGGGACAGCGGACTCCTACGAGCAGTACTTC
TRBV10-2	12	TRBJ1-2	-	few	CASGTGDYGYTF	TGCGCCAGTGGGACGGGAGACTATGGCTACACCTTC
TRBV28	15	TRBJ2-7	-	few	CASSKLWGASYEQYF	TGTGCCAGCAGTAAGCTCTGGGGGGCCTCCTACGAGCAGTACTTC
TRBV28	15	TRBJ2-1	-	few	CASSLGGGTHNEQFF	TGTGCCAGCAGTTTAGGGGGGGGGACACACAATGAGCAGTTCTTC
TRBV19	13	TRBJ2-7	-	-	CASAGAKVDEQYF	TGTGCCAGTGCGGGGGCGAAAGTCGACGAGCAGTACTTC
TRBV5-1	12	TRBJ2-1	TRBD1	-	CASSFGQDEQFF	TGCGCCAGCAGCTTCGGACAGGATGAGCAGTTCTTC
TRBV18	15	TRBJ2-7	TRBD2	-	CASSRDSGVSYEQYF	TGTGCCAGCTCACGAGATAGCGGGGTATCCTACGAGCAGTACTTC
TRBV28	15	TRBJ1-5	-	-	CASSLVEVGNQPQHF	TGTGCCAGCAGTTTAGTGGAGGTGGGCAATCAGCCCCAGCATTTT
TRBV2	16	TRBJ2-3	-	-	CASSQEPFPRTDTQYF	TGCGCCAGCAGCCAAGAGCCTTTTCCACGCACAGATACGCAGTATTTT
TRBV4-2	17	TRBJ2-3	-	-	CASSQGNRVPEADTQYF	TGTGCCAGCAGCCAAGGTAACCGGGTGCCTGAGGCAGATACGCAGTATTTT
TRBV2	14	TRBJ2-7	TRBD1	-	CASRLDRGSYEQYF	TGTGCCAGCAGGCTCGACAGGGGTTCCTACGAGCAGTACTTC
TRBV15	14	TRBJ2-1	TRBD2	-	CATSPSGLRNEQFF	TGTGCCACCAGCCCTAGCGGGCTTAGGAATGAGCAGTTCTTC
TRBV6-6	16	TRBJ1-4	-	-	CASSYSRGGSGEKLFF	TGTGCCAGCAGTTACTCGAGGGGGGGTTCTGGTGAAAAACTGTTTTTT
TRBV5-1	16	TRBJ2-3	TRBD1	-	CASSLEGQSSTDTQYF	TGCGCCAGCAGCTTGGAGGGACAGTCTAGCACAGATACGCAGTATTTT
TRBV6-1	15	TRBJ2-7	-	few	CASMGRASHGYEQYF	TGTGCCAGCATGGGAAGGGCCTCCCACGGCTACGAGCAGTACTTC
TRBV9	15	TRBJ2-7	TRBD1	-	CASSPRQGASYEQYF	TGTGCCAGCAGCCCCCGACAGGGGGCCTCGTACGAGCAGTACTTC
TRBV5-4	15	TRBJ2-3	-	-	CASSSEAARTDTQYF	TGTGCCAGCAGCTCGGAGGCGGCCCGCACAGATACGCAGTATTTT
TRBV28	14	TRBJ2-5	TRBD1	-	CASSITGDQETQYF	TGTGCCAGCAGTATCACAGGGGACCAAGAGACCCAGTACTTC
TRBV5-1	13	TRBJ1-2	TRBD1	-	CASSLGQGPGYTF	TGCGCCAGCAGCTTGGGACAGGGCCCTGGCTACACCTTC
TRBV5-4	15	TRBJ2-3	-	-	CASGPQVGGTDTQYF	TGTGCCAGCGGGCCCCAAGTGGGAGGCACAGATACGCAGTATTTT
TRBV4-3	18	TRBJ2-2	-	once	CASSQDTVLGTNTGELFF	TGCGCCAGCAGCCAAGATACTGTATTAGGCACGAACACCGGGGAGCTGTTTTTT
TRBV7-9	14	TRBJ1-5	-	-	CASSGGDTNQPQHF	TGTGCCAGCAGCGGGGGGGACACCAATCAGCCCCAGCATTTT
TRBV6-6	12	TRBJ1-2	-	-	CASSPQGQGYTF	TGTGCCAGCAGTCCGCAGGGTCAAGGCTACACCTTC
TRBV10-3	12	TRBJ2-1	TRBD1	few	CAASDRANEQFF	TGTGCCGCCTCCGACAGGGCCAATGAGCAGTTCTTC
TRBV5-1	15	TRBJ2-3	-	few	CASSLNSPSTDTQYF	TGCGCCAGCAGCTTGAACAGTCCTAGCACAGATACGCAGTATTTT
TRBV27	14	TRBJ2-2	TRBD1	-	CASQGTVGSGELFF	TGTGCCAGCCAGGGGACAGTTGGGTCCGGGGAGCTGTTTTTT
TRBV4-1	18	TRBJ2-5	TRBD2	-	CASSQAWTSGSGEETQYF	TGCGCCAGCAGCCAAGCCTGGACTAGCGGGAGTGGTGAAGAGACCCAGTACTTC
TRBV7-9	18	TRBJ2-2	-	-	CASSSAGQTLANTGELFF	TGTGCCAGCAGCTCAGCGGGACAGACCCTCGCGAACACCGGGGAGCTGTTTTTT
TRBV19	14	TRBJ2-7	-	-	CASSTPGSPYEQYF	TGTGCCAGTAGTACCCCCGGAAGTCCCTACGAGCAGTACTTC
TRBV4-1	16	TRBJ1-2	-	-	CASSQDLRRGDYGYTF	TGCGCCAGCAGCCAAGACCTCCGGCGTGGGGACTATGGCTACACCTTC